This TCR beta chain is from a study of blood T cell repertoires in COVID-19. Study summary: Some COVID-19 samples were acute and others convalescent; all came from the United States, Italy and Spain. Sources were T cells, B-cell-depleted T cells, or PBMCs; the material itself was cDNA or gDNA.

This clone was detected a few times. Germline CDR1 SGDLS, CDR2 YYNGEE. The CDR3 consists of 17 residues. Trimming took off 0 bases at V and 0 bases at J, with 13 bases between the two ends. Recruitment covered some 25 US areas and drew participants whose ages spanned roughly 18 to 89 years. Libraries were prepared by immunoSEQ multiplex PCR; TCRdb keeps only in-frame clonotypes and omits some of them. The table includes more than 300,000 clones, approximately 90% detected once. This TCR was recovered from a woman between 18 and 29 years old who had recovered from COVID-19. The chain has TRBV9 and TRBJ1-3; TRBD1 might be the D (6 bases). What was sequenced was PBMCs or T cells enriched from blood (not recorded which). The CDR3 sequence: CASSVGGPTSSGNTIYF. The CDR3 DNA reads as TGTGCCAGCAGCGTAGGGGGGCCGACGAGCTCTGGAAACACCATATATTTT.